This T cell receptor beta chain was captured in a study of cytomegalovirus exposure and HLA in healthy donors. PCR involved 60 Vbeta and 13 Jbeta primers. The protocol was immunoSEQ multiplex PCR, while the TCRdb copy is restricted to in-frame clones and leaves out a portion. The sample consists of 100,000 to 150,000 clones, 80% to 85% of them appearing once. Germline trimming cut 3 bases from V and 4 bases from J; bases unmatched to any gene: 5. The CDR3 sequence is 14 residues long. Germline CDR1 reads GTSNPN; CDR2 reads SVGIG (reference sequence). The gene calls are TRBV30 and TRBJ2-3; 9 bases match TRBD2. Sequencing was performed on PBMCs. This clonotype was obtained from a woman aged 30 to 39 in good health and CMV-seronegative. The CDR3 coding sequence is TGTGCCTGGAGGGTTAGCGGGGGATCAGATACGCAGTATTTT. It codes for CAWRVSGGSDTQYF.